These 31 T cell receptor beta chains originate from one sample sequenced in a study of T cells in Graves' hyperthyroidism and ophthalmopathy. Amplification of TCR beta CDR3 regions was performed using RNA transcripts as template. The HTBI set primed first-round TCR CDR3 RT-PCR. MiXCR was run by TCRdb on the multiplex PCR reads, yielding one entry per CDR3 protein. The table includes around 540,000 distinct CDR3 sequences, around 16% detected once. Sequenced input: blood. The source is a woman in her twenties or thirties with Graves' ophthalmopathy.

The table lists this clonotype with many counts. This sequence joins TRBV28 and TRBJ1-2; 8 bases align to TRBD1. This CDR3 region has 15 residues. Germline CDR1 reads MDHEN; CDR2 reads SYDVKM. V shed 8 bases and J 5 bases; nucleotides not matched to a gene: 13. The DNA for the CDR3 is TGTGCCAGCGGACGAGTGGGACAGGAATTATATGGCTACACCTTC. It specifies CASGRVGQELYGYTF.

Written as DNA, the CDR3 is TGTGCCTGGAGTGTAACAGGGAGGAACACTGAAGCTTTCTTT. It encodes CAWSVTGRNTEAFF. This chain connects TRBV30 to TRBJ1-1, with a possible D match to TRBD1 (6 bases). The germline CDR1 and CDR2 sequences are GTSNPN and SVGIG (reference sequence). The CDR3 loop spans 14 amino acids. With 0 bases removed from V and 1 base from J, the gap between germline ends came to 9 bases.

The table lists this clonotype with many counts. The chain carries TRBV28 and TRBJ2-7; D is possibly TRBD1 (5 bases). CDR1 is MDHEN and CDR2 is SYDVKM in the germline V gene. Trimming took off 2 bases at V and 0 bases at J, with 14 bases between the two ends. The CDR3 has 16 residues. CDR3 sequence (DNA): TGTGCCAGCAGTTTAATCCTAGGGGCTAACTCCTACGAGCAGTACTTC. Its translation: CASSLILGANSYEQYF.

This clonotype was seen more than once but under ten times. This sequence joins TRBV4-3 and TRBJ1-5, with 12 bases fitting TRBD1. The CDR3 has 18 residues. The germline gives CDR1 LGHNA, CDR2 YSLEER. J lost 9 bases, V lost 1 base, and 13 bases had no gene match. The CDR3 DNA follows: TGCGCCAGCAGCCAAGCGTTGGGACAGGGGGCGTTTGATGGGCCCCAGCATTTT. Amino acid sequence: CASSQALGQGAFDGPQHF.

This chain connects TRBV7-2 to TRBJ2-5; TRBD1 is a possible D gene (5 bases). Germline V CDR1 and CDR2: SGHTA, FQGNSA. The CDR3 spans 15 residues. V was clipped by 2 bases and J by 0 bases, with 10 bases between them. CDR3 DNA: TGTGCCAGCAGCTTATTTCCAGGGAACCAAGAGACCCAGTACTTC. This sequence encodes CASSLFPGNQETQYF.

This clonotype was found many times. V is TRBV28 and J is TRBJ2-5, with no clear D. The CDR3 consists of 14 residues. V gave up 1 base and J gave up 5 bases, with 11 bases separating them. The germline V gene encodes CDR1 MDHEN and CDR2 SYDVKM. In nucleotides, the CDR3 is TGTGCCAGCAGTTTATTCGGTAGTTCCGAGACCCAGTACTTC. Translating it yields CASSLFGSSETQYF.

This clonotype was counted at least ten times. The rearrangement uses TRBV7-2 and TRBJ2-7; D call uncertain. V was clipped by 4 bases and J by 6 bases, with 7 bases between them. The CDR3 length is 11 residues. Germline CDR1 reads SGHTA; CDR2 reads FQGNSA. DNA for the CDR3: TGTGCCAGCAGCTCGAAGATCGAGCAGTACTTC. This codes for CASSSKIEQYF.

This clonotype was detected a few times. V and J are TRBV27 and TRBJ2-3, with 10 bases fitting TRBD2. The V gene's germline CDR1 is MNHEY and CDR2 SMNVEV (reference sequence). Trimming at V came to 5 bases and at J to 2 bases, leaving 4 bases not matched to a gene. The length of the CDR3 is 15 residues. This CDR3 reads CASSALAGITDTQYF. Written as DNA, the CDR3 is TGTGCCAGCAGTGCACTAGCGGGGATCACAGATACGCAGTATTTT.

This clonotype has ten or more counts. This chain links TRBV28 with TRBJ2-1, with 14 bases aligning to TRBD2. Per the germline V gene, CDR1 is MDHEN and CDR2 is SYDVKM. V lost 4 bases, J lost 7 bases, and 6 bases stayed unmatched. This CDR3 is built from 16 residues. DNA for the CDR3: TGTGCCAGCAGTTACCCGACTAGCGGGAGGGTTAATGAGCAGTTCTTC. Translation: CASSYPTSGRVNEQFF. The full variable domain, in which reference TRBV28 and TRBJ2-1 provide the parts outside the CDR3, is DVKVTQSSRYLVKRTGEKVFLECVQDMDHENMFWYRQDPGLGLRLIYFSYDVKMKEKGDIPEGYSVSREKKERFSLILESASTNQTSMYLCASSYPTSGRVNEQFFGPGTRLTVL.

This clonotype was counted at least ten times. The DNA for the CDR3 is TGTGCCAGCAGCTTGGAGGCTGAGAAAACAGATACGCAGTATTTT. Encoded protein: CASSLEAEKTDTQYF. The V call is TRBV5-8, the J call TRBJ2-3; no clear D gene. Per germline, CDR1 SGHTS and CDR2 YDEGEE. This CDR3 has 15 residues. V was pared by 0 bases and J by 3 bases, with 11 bases between.

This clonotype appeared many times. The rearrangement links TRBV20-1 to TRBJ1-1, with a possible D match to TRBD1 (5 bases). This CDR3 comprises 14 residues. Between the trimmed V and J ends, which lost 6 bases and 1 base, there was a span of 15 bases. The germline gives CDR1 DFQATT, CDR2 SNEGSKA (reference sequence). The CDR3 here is CSAQPGGSNTEAFF. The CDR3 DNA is TGCAGTGCCCAACCGGGGGGGTCGAACACTGAAGCTTTCTTT.

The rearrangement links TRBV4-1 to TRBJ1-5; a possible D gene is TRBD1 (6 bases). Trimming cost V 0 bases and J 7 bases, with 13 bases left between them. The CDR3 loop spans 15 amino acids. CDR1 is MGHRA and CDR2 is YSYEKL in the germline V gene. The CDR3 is CASSQEGTGKQPQHF. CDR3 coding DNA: TGCGCCAGCAGCCAAGAAGGAACAGGGAAGCAGCCCCAGCATTTT.

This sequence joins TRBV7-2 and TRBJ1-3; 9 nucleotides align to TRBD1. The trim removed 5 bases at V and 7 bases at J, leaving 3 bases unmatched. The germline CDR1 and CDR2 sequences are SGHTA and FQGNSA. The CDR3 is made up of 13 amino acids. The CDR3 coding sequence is TGTGCCAGCAGCCCCGACAGGGGGAACACCATATATTTT. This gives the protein CASSPDRGNTIYF.

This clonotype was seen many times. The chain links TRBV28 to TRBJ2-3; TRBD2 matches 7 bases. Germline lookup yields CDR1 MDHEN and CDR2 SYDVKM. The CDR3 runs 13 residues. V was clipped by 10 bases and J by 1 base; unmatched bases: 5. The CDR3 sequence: CAISAGGTDTQYF. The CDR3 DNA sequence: TGTGCCATCTCGGCGGGAGGCACAGATACGCAGTATTTT.

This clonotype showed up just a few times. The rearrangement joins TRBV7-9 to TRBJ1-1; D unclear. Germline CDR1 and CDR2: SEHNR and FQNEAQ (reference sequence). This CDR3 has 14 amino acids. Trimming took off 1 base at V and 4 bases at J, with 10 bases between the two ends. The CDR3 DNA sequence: TGTGCCAGCAGCTTAGTTAGGGAGATCACTGAAGCTTTCTTT. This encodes CASSLVREITEAFF. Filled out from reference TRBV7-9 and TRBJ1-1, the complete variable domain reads DTGVSQNPRHKITKRGQNVTFRCDPISEHNRLYWYRQTLGQGPEFLTYFQNEAQLEKSRLLSDRFSAERPKGSFSTLEIQRTEQGDSAMYLCASSLVREITEAFFGQGTRLTVV.

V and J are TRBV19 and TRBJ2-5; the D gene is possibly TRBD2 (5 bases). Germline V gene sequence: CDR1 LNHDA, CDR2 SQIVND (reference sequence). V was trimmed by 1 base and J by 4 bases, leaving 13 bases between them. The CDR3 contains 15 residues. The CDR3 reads CASSIVGTGLETQYF. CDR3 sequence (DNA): TGTGCCAGTAGTATAGTAGGAACGGGATTAGAGACCCAGTACTTC.

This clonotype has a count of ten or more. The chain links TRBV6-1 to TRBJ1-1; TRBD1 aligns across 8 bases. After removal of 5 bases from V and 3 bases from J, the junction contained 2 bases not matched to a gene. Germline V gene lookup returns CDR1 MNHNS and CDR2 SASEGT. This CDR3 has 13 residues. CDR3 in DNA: TGTGCCAGCAGTCACAGGGGGGACACTGAAGCTTTCTTT. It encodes CASSHRGDTEAFF.

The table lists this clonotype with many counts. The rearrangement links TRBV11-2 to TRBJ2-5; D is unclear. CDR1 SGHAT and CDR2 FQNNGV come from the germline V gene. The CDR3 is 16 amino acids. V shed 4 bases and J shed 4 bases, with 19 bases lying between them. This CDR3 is CASSSALQDGVETQYF. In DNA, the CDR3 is TGTGCCAGCAGCTCGGCTTTGCAAGATGGGGTAGAGACCCAGTACTTC.

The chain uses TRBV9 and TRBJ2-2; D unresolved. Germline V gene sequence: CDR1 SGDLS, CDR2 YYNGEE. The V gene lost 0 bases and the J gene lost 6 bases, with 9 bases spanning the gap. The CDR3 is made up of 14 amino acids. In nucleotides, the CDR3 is TGTGCCAGCAGCGTAGAGTTCCGGGCCGGGGAGCTGTTTTTT. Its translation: CASSVEFRAGELFF.

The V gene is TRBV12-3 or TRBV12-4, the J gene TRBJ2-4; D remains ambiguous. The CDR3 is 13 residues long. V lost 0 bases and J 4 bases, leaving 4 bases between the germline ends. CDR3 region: CASSLAGKNIQYF. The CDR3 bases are TGTGCCAGCAGTTTAGCGGGAAAAAACATTCAGTACTTC.

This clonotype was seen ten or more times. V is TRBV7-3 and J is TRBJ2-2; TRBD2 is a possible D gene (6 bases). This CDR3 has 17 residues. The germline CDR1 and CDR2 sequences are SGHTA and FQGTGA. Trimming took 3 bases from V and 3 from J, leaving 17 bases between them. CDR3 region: CASSFVPTSPYTGELFF. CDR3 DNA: TGTGCCAGCAGCTTCGTCCCGACTAGTCCGTACACCGGGGAGCTGTTTTTT.

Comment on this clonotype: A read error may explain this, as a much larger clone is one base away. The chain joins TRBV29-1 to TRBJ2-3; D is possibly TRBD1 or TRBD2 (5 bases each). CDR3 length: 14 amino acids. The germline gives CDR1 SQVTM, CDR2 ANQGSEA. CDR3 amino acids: CSAGRRLSTNTQYF. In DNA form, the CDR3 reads TGCAGCGCGGGACGCAGACTCAGCACAAATACGCAGTATTTT.

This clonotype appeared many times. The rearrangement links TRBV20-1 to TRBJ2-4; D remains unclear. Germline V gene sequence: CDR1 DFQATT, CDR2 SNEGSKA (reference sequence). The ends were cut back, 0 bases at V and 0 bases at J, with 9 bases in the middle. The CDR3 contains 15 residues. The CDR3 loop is CSARDNSVAKNIQYF. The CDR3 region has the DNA TGCAGTGCTAGAGATAATTCGGTAGCCAAAAACATTCAGTACTTC.

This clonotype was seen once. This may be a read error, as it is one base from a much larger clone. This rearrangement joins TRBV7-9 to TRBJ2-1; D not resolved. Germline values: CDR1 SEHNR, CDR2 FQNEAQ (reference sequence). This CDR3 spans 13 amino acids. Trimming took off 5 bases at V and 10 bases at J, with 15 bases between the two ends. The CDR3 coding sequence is TGTGCCAGCAGCCCAGGCGTCAGGTCCGAGCAGTTCTTC. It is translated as CASSPGVRSEQFF.

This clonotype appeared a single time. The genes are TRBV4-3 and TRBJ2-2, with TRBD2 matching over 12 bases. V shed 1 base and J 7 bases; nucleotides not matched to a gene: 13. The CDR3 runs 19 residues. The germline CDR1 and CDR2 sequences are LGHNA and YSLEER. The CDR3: CASSQVPGLAGRGDGELFF. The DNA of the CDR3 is TGCGCCAGCAGCCAAGTCCCGGGACTAGCGGGTCGTGGGGACGGGGAGCTGTTTTTT.

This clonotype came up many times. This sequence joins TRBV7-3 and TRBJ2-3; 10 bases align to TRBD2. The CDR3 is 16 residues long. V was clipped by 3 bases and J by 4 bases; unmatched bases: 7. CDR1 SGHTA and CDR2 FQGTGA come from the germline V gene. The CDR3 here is CASSLRAGGPPDTQYF. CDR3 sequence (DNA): TGTGCCAGCAGCTTGAGAGCGGGAGGGCCCCCAGATACGCAGTATTTT. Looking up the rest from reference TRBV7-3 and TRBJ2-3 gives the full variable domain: GAGVSQTPSNKVTEKGKYVELRCDPISGHTALYWYRQSLGQGPEFLIYFQGTGAADDSGLPNDRFFAVRPEGSVSTLKIQRTERGDSAVYLCASSLRAGGPPDTQYFGPGTRLTVL.

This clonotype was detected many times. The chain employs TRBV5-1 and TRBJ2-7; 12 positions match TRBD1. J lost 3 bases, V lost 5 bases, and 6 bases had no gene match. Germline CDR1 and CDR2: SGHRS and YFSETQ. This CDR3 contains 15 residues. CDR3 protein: CASRPGTGGLYEQYF. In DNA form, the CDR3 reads TGCGCCAGCAGGCCCGGGACAGGGGGCCTCTACGAGCAGTACTTC.

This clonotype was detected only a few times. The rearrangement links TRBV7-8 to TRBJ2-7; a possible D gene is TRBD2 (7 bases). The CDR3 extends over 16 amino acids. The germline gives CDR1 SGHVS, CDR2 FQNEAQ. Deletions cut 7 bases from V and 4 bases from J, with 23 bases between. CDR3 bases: TGTGCCAGCATCCCCTTGTCGGGGGGCGCATGGTACGAGCAGTACTTC. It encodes CASIPLSGGAWYEQYF. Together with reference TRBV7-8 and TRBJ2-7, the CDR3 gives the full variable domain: GAGVSQSPRYKVAKRGQDVALRCDPISGHVSLFWYQQALGQGPEFLTYFQNEAQLDKSGLPSDRFFAERPEGSVSTLKIQRTQQEDSAVYLCASIPLSGGAWYEQYFGPGTRLTVT.

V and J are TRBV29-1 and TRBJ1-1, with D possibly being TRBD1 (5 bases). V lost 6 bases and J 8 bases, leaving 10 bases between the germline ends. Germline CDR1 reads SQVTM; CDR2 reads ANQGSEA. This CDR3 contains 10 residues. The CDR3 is CSVRVREAFF. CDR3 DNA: TGCAGCGTCAGGGTTAGGGAAGCTTTCTTT.

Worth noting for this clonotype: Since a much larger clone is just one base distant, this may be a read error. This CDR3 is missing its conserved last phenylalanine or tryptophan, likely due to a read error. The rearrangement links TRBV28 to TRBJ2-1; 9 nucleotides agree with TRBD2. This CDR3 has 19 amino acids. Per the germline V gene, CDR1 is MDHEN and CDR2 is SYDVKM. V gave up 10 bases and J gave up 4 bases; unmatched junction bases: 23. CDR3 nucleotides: TGTGCCACCTCCTCGTTTGCGGGAGGGCGCCCAAAAGCTTACAATGAGCAGTTCTAC. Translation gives CATSSFAGGRPKAYNEQFY.

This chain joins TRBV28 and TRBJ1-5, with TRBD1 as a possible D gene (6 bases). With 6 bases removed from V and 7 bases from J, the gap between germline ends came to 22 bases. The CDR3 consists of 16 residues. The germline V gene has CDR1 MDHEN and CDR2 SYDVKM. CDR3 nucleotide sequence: TGTGCCAGCAGCCGTACTGGACAGTCCCGAGGGCAGCCCCAGCATTTT. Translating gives CASSRTGQSRGQPQHF.